The rows below give T cell receptor beta chains drawn from one sample of a study of identical twins' blood T cells. Each CDR3 protein is one row after TCRdb ran MiXCR on the 5' RACE reads. The sample includes roughly 380,000 distinct CDR3 sequences, around 30% of them seen just once. Sequenced material: PBMCs. The receptors derive from a woman aged 18-55 years in good health. The CDR3 runs from the conserved cysteine through the conserved F or W. A D gene is named only where the DNA matches it firmly. Expanded clones are given a class, and other clones once, few, many or no size at all.

length: 13
V: TRBV11-2
D: -
size: many
J: TRBJ1-1
CDR3: CASSLERGTEAFF
DNA: TGTGCCAGCAGTTTAGAACGTGGTACTGAAGCTTTCTTT

length: 15
V: TRBV27
D: -
size: -
J: TRBJ1-6
CDR3: CASSFGQGGNSPLHF
DNA: TGTGCCAGCAGTTTCGGTCAGGGTGGTAATTCACCCCTCCACTTT

length: 19
V: TRBV27
D: TRBD1
size: few
J: TRBJ1-1
CDR3: CASSFSRPGQGRIGTEAFF
DNA: TGTGCCAGCAGTTTTTCGCGTCCGGGACAGGGGAGGATCGGAACTGAAGCTTTCTTT

length: 15
V: TRBV21-1
D: -
size: -
J: TRBJ2-5
CDR3: CASSKISTGGQTQYF
DNA: TGTGCCAGCAGCAAAATTTCGACAGGCGGACAGACCCAGTACTTC

length: 13
V: TRBV20-1
D: -
size: -
J: TRBJ1-1
CDR3: CSASSQLGTEAFF
DNA: TGCAGTGCTAGTTCGCAGTTAGGAACTGAAGCTTTCTTT

length: 13
V: TRBV5-1
D: TRBD1
size: -
J: TRBJ1-1
CDR3: CASSLQGFDEAFF
DNA: TGCGCCAGCAGCTTACAGGGGTTCGATGAAGCTTTCTTT

length: 15
V: TRBV10-2
D: -
size: -
J: TRBJ2-1
CDR3: CASSELPPHYNEQFF
DNA: TGCGCCAGCAGTGAGCTTCCTCCCCACTACAATGAGCAGTTCTTC

length: 11
V: TRBV29-1
D: -
size: -
J: TRBJ2-1
CDR3: CSVGVFGEQFF
DNA: TGCAGCGTTGGTGTTTTCGGTGAGCAGTTCTTC

length: 17
V: TRBV20-1
D: -
size: -
J: TRBJ2-3
CDR3: CSARDPKVAGGTDTQYF
DNA: TGCAGTGCTAGAGATCCTAAGGTAGCTGGGGGCACAGATACGCAGTATTTT

length: 12
V: TRBV20-1
D: -
size: -
J: TRBJ1-3
CDR3: CSAEQAGNTIYF
DNA: TGCAGTGCGGAACAGGCTGGAAACACCATATATTTT

length: 15
V: TRBV6-6
D: -
size: -
J: TRBJ2-1
CDR3: CASSYGGHTMNEQFF
DNA: TGTGCCAGCAGTTACGGCGGCCATACAATGAATGAGCAGTTCTTC

length: 21
V: TRBV5-6
D: -
size: -
J: TRBJ1-5
CDR3: CASSLAPRRRDKSYSNQPQHF
DNA: TGTGCCAGCAGCTTGGCACCCCGTCGCCGGGACAAAAGCTATAGCAATCAGCCCCAGCATTTT

length: 13
V: TRBV29-1
D: TRBD1
size: few
J: TRBJ2-7
CDR3: CSEGRQGKYEQYF
DNA: TGCAGCGAAGGCCGACAGGGAAAATACGAGCAGTACTTC

length: 14
V: TRBV20-1
D: -
size: few
J: TRBJ2-2
CDR3: CSARSGGGTGELFF
DNA: TGCAGTGCTAGATCCGGGGGCGGCACCGGGGAGCTGTTTTTT

length: 14
V: TRBV7-2
D: -
size: few
J: TRBJ1-4
CDR3: CASSFGPTNEKLFF
DNA: TGTGCCAGCAGCTTTGGTCCAACTAATGAAAAACTGTTTTTT

length: 13
V: TRBV18
D: -
size: -
J: TRBJ1-3
CDR3: CASSPMLGNTIYF
DNA: TGTGCCAGCTCACCAATGCTCGGAAACACCATATATTTT

length: 13
V: TRBV29-1
D: -
size: many
J: TRBJ2-2
CDR3: CSVFQGNTGELFF
DNA: TGCAGCGTTTTCCAGGGGAACACCGGGGAGCTGTTTTTT

length: 13
V: TRBV10-3
D: -
size: -
J: TRBJ1-1
CDR3: CAISGRGNTETFF
DNA: TGTGCCATATCCGGGCGGGGGAACACTGAAACTTTCTTT

length: 14
V: TRBV20-1
D: -
size: once
J: TRBJ1-1
CDR3: CIARDHRAHTEAFF
DNA: TGCATTGCTAGAGACCACAGAGCGCACACTGAAGCTTTCTTT

length: 13
V: TRBV10-3
D: -
size: -
J: TRBJ1-2
CDR3: CAISETESYGYTF
DNA: TGTGCCATCAGTGAGACAGAAAGCTATGGCTACACCTTC

length: 14
V: TRBV7-7
D: -
size: -
J: TRBJ2-1
CDR3: CASSPTGLGNEQFF
DNA: TGTGCTAGCAGCCCCACAGGGCTGGGGAATGAGCAGTTCTTC

length: 12
V: TRBV28
D: TRBD1
size: few
J: TRBJ1-5
CDR3: CASRTPGQGPDF
DNA: TGTGCCAGCAGAACACCGGGACAGGGGCCGGATTTT

length: 15
V: TRBV20-1
D: TRBD2
size: few
J: TRBJ2-5
CDR3: CSARNLAGDKETQYF
DNA: TGCAGTGCTAGAAACTTGGCGGGGGATAAAGAGACCCAGTACTTC

length: 15
V: TRBV6-2/TRBV6-3
D: -
size: -
J: TRBJ1-5
CDR3: CASSYQDRDTQPQHF
DNA: TGTGCCAGCAGTTACCAGGACAGAGATACTCAGCCCCAGCATTTT

length: 14
V: TRBV29-1
D: TRBD1
size: -
J: TRBJ2-5
CDR3: CSVYGQGTQETQYF
DNA: TGCAGCGTTTACGGACAGGGGACACAAGAGACCCAGTACTTC

length: 14
V: TRBV9
D: -
size: -
J: TRBJ2-2
CDR3: CASSEALHTGELFF
DNA: TGTGCCAGCAGCGAGGCGCTTCACACCGGGGAGCTGTTTTTT

length: 12
V: TRBV20-1
D: -
size: -
J: TRBJ1-1
CDR3: CSARALYTEAFF
DNA: TGCAGTGCTAGAGCCCTTTACACTGAAGCTTTCTTT

length: 15
V: TRBV4-2
D: -
size: once
J: TRBJ2-5
CDR3: CASSQDHRRQETQYF
DNA: TGTGCCAGCAGCCAAGATCATCGCCGCCAAGAGACCCAGTACTTC

length: 15
V: TRBV12-3/TRBV12-4
D: TRBD1
size: -
J: TRBJ2-1
CDR3: CASSLGQGNYNGQFF
DNA: TGTGCCAGCAGTTTGGGACAGGGCAACTACAATGGGCAGTTCTTC

length: 14
V: TRBV5-1
D: -
size: -
J: TRBJ2-7
CDR3: CASSLDGGTYEQYF
DNA: TGCGCCAGCAGCTTGGATGGGGGGACCTACGAGCAGTACTTC

length: 16
V: TRBV7-3
D: -
size: -
J: TRBJ1-1
CDR3: CASNISTGLMNTEAFF
DNA: TGTGCCAGCAACATATCGACAGGCCTTATGAACACTGAAGCTTTCTTT

length: 19
V: TRBV5-1
D: -
size: -
J: TRBJ1-1
CDR3: CASSLEGGTAGSTPTEAFF
DNA: TGCGCCAGCAGCTTGGAGGGGGGAACGGCAGGGTCAACCCCTACTGAAGCTTTCTTT

length: 14
V: TRBV5-1
D: -
size: few
J: TRBJ1-1
CDR3: CASRAYEENTEAFF
DNA: TGCGCCAGCAGGGCTTATGAGGAGAACACTGAAGCTTTCTTT

length: 15
V: TRBV28
D: -
size: -
J: TRBJ2-2
CDR3: CASSPHGAAPGELFF
DNA: TGTGCCAGCAGCCCCCACGGCGCGGCGCCCGGGGAGCTGTTTTTT

length: 14
V: TRBV28
D: -
size: -
J: TRBJ1-3
CDR3: CASGFGSSGNTIYF
DNA: TGTGCCAGCGGCTTCGGGAGCTCTGGAAACACCATATATTTT

length: 13
V: TRBV6-5
D: TRBD1
size: many
J: TRBJ1-2
CDR3: CASTQGGNYGYTF
DNA: TGTGCCAGCACTCAGGGGGGAAACTATGGCTACACCTTC

length: 14
V: TRBV7-9
D: -
size: many
J: TRBJ1-4
CDR3: CASSTAGLNEKLFF
DNA: TGTGCCAGCAGCACAGCGGGGTTGAATGAAAAACTGTTTTTT

length: 13
V: TRBV7-7
D: -
size: -
J: TRBJ1-6
CDR3: CASSRVEGSPLHF
DNA: TGTGCTAGCAGCCGAGTTGAGGGTTCACCCCTCCACTTT

length: 12
V: TRBV20-1
D: -
size: few
J: TRBJ2-7
CDR3: CSTKKHEAEQYF
DNA: TGCAGTACCAAGAAACACGAGGCCGAGCAGTACTTC

length: 15
V: TRBV9
D: TRBD1
size: many
J: TRBJ1-1
CDR3: CASSEAGTGKAEAFF
DNA: TGTGCCAGCAGCGAGGCCGGGACAGGGAAGGCTGAAGCTTTCTTT